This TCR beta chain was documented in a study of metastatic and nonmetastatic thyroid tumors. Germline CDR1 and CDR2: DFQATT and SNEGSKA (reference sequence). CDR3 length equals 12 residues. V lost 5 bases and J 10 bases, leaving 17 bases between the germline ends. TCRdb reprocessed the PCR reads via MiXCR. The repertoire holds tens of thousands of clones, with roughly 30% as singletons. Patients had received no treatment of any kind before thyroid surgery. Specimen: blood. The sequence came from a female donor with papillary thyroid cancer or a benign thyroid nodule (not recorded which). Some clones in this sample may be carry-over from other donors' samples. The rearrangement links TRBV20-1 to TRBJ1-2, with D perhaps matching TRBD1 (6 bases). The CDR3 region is CSAGGGGQDYTF. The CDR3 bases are TGCAGTGCTGGGGGCGGAGGTCAGGACTACACCTTC.